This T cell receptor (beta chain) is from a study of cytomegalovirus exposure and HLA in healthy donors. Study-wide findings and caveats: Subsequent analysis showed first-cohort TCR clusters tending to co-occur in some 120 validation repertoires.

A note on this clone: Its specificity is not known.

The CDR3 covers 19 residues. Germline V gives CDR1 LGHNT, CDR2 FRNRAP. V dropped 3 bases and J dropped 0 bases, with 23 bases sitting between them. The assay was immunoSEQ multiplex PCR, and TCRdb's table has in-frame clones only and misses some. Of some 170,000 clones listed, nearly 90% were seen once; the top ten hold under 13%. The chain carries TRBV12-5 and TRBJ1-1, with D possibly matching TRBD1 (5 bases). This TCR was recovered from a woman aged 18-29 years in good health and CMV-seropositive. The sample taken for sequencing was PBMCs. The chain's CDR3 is CASGLRGGRGLSLNTEAFF. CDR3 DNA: TGTGCTAGTGGTTTAAGGGGAGGGAGAGGGCTGAGTCTGAACACTGAAGCTTTCTTT.